This TCR beta chain was found in a study of T-cell memory formation after mild COVID-19. Study information: Across donors, TCR clusters were largely donor specific. Study-level results: The appearance of some responding clones in pre-infection memory suggested that cross-reactive memory joined. Second-wave clones reaching peak frequency on day 37 lacked confirmed SARS-CoV-2 specificity.

TCRdb independently ran MiXCR on the 5' RACE reads; one entry per CDR3 protein. The sample holds around 340,000 distinct CDR3 sequences, around 21% seen once. Only a few counts were recorded for this clonotype. Its antigen is unidentified. The junction had 3 bases not matched to a gene; V was cut back by 6 bases and J by 1 base. Germline V gene lookup returns CDR1 SQVTM and CDR2 ANQGSEA. The CDR3 runs 12 residues. The sample was PBMCs or a T cell subset sorted from them (not recorded which). This sequence was found in an adult woman who had mild COVID-19 (a few samples of this study predate the infection). Cell type and time point are not known. The chain carries TRBV29-1 and TRBJ2-7, with TRBD1 matching over 7 bases. The CDR3 loop is CSVKTGSYEQYF. DNA of the CDR3: TGCAGCGTCAAGACAGGGTCCTACGAGCAGTACTTC.